The TCR beta chain described here comes from a study of lymphopenia after photon versus proton radiotherapy. Study-wide points: After lymphocyte nadir, photon-treated repertoires showed oligoclonal expansion, especially CD8+ Temra. Under photons, naive T cells and diversity fell while effector/memory populations rose. Survival link was tested only in deceased patients; proton benefit remains a possibility.

CDR3 length equals 15 residues. Trimming took 5 bases from V and 2 from J, leaving 14 bases between them. Looked up from germline, CDR1 is SGHTA and CDR2 is FQGNSA. Of note for this clone: No antigen is known for it.

Assay: immunoSEQ multiplex PCR; the TCRdb copy retains only in-frame clones and omits some. The sample carries about 65,000 clones, approximately 87% recorded once. The sequence was obtained from a man older than 75 with esophageal cancer. The chain uses TRBV7-2 and TRBJ2-3; D is possibly TRBD1 or TRBD2 (5 bases each). The starting material was peripheral blood, obtained from a patient treated with proton-based radiotherapy. The CDR3 protein is CASSAWDGYTDTQYF. CDR3 sequence (DNA): TGTGCCAGCAGCGCGTGGGACGGATACACAGATACGCAGTATTTT.